This T cell receptor beta chain was profiled in a study of metastatic and nonmetastatic thyroid tumors. General study results and limits: Relative to benign nodules, malignant thyroid tumors were reportedly characterized by significantly elevated TCR beta diversity in blood and tumor.

Authors' analysis steps: Across clinicopathological groups, CDR3 differences served as the basis for building a distant-metastasis classifier for papillary thyroid cancer. From the PCR reads, TCRdb re-called clones with MiXCR. These V and J calls originate from TCRdb's pipeline instead of the authors' own analysis. The data contain tens of thousands of clones, approximately 26% of them singletons. Each patient went into thyroid surgery without having received any treatment. This clone was seen many times. Its cognate antigen is unknown. The CDR3 totals 17 residues. Trimming shortened V by 0 bases and J by 3 bases, and 17 bases separated the two germline ends. Germline CDR1 is SGHRS and CDR2 is YFSETQ.

This sequence originates from a male donor with papillary thyroid cancer or a benign thyroid nodule (not recorded which). Some clones in this sample may be carry-over from other donors' samples. This chain connects TRBV5-1 to TRBJ2-3; a possible D gene is TRBD1 (6 bases). The sample was blood. Here the CDR3 DNA reads TGCGCCAGCAGCTTGGGACGATGGGGGCTCGGGACAGATACGCAGTATTTT. Residues: CASSLGRWGLGTDTQYF.